This T cell receptor (beta chain) was recorded in a study of OX40 agonist ivuxolimab in advanced cancers. The study, taken as a whole, reports: The authors did not determine the antigen specificity of the expanded peripheral T cells.

V was clipped by 5 bases and J by 2 bases, with 9 bases between them. CDR3 length: 14 amino acids. Germline V gene lookup returns CDR1 SGHAT and CDR2 FQNNGV. The sample holds one count of this clone. As yet, its antigen is unknown. No patient had autoimmune disease or received systemic immunosuppression. Here immunoSEQ multiplex PCR was the method, and the copy in TCRdb shows in-frame clones only, minus some. The sample includes under 45,000 clones, 80% of them seen just once. This TCR was sampled from an adult with an advanced solid tumor such as melanoma, head and neck, liver or kidney cancer. V is TRBV11-2 and J is TRBJ2-2; D may be TRBD1 (5 bases). The sequences come from CD4+ or CD8+ T cells sorted from blood, collected in a trial of the OX40 agonist ivuxolimab. The CDR3 spells CASSLRTNTGELFF. Here the CDR3 DNA reads TGTGCCAGCAGCCTCAGGACAAACACCGGGGAGCTGTTTTTT.